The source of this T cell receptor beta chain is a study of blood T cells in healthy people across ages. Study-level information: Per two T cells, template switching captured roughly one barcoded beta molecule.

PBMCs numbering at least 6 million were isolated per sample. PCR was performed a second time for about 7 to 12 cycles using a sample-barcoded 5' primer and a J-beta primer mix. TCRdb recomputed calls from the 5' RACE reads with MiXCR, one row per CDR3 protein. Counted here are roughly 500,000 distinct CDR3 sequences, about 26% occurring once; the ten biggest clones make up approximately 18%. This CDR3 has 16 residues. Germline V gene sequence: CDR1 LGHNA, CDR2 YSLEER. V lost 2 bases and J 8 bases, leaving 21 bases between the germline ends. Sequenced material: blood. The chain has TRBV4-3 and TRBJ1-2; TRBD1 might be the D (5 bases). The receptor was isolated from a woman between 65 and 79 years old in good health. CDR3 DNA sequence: TGCGCCAGCAGCCAAAACCTGGCATTGAAAGGGGAAGGCTACACCTTC. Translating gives CASSQNLALKGEGYTF.